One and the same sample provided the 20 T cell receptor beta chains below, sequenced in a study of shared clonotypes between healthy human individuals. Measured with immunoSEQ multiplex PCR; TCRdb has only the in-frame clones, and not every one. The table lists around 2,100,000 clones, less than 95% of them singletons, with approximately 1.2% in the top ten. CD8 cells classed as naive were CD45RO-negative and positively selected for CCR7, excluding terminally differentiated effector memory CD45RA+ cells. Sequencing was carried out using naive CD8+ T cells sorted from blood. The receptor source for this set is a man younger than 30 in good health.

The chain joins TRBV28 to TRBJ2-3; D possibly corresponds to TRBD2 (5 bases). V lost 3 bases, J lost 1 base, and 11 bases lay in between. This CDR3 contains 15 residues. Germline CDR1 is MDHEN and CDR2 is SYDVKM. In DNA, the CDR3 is TGTGCCAGCAGTTTCTCGGTCGGGGGCACAGATACGCAGTATTTT. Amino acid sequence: CASSFSVGGTDTQYF.

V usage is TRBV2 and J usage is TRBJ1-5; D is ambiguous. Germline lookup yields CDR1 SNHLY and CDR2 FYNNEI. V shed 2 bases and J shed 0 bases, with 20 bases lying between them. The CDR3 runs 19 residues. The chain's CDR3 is CASSESLFLESNSNQPQHF. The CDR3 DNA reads TGTGCCAGCAGTGAATCATTATTCCTAGAGTCCAATAGCAATCAGCCCCAGCATTTT.

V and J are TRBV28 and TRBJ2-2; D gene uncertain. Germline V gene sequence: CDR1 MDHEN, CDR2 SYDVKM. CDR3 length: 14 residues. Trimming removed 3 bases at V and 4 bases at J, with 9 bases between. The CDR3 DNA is TGTGCCAGCAGTTTCCGGGTTGTCACCGGGGAGCTGTTTTTT. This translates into CASSFRVVTGELFF.

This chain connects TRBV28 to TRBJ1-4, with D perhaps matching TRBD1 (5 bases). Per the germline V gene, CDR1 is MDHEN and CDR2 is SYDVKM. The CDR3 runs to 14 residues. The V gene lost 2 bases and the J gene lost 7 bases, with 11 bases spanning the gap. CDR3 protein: CASSLRGLREKLFF. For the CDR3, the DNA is TGTGCCAGCAGTTTAAGGGGTTTGCGTGAAAAACTGTTTTTT.

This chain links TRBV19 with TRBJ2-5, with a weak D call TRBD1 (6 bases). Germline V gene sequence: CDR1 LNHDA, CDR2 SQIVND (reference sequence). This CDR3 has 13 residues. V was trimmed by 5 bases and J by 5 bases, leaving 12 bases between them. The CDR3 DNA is TGTGCCAGTAGTTCTACAGGGTGGGAGACCCAGTACTTC. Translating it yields CASSSTGWETQYF.

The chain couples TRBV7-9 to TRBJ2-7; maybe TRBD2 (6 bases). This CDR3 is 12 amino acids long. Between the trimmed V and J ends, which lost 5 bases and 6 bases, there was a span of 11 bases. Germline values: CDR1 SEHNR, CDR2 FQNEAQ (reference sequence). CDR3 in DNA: TGTGCCAGCAGCCCTTGGGGACTCGAGCAGTACTTC. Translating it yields CASSPWGLEQYF.

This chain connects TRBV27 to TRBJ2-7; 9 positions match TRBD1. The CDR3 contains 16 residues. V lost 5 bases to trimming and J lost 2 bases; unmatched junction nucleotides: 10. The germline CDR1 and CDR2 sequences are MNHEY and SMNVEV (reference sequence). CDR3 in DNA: TGTGCCAGCAGTGAAGTTCCGGGACAGGGAACCTACGAGCAGTACTTC. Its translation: CASSEVPGQGTYEQYF.

The CDR3 DNA reads TGTGCCAGCTCGACAGGGAACTATAATTCACCCCTCCACTTT. Translating it yields CASSTGNYNSPLHF. The V call is TRBV2, the J call TRBJ1-6; 7 bases map to TRBD1. The CDR3 runs 14 residues. CDR1 SNHLY and CDR2 FYNNEI come from the germline V gene. The trim removed 8 bases at V and 3 bases at J, leaving 4 bases unmatched.

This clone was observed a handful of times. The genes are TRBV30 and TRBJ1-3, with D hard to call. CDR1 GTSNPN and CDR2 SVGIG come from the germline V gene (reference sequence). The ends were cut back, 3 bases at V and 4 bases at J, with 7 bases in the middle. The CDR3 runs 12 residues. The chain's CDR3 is CAWRVGGNTIYF. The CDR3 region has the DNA TGTGCCTGGAGGGTAGGAGGAAACACCATATATTTT.

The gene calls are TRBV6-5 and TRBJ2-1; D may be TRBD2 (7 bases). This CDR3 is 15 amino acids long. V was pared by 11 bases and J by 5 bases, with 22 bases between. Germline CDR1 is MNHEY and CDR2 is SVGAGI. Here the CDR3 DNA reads TGTGCCGTCGGGGGGCCGTTAATCTTTAACAATGAGCAGTTCTTC. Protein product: CAVGGPLIFNNEQFF.

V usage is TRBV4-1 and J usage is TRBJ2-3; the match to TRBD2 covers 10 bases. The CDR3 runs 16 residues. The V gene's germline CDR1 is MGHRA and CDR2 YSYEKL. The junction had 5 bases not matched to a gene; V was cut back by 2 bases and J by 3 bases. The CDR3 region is CASSQPSGRGTDTQYF. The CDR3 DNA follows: TGCGCCAGCAGCCAACCCAGCGGGAGGGGTACAGATACGCAGTATTTT.

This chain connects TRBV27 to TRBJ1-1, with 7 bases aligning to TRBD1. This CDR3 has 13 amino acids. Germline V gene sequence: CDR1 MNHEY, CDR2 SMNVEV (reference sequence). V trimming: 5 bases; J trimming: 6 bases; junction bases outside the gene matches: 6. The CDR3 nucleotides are TGTGCCAGCAGTCTTCACAGGGGCGCTGAAGCTTTCTTT. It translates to CASSLHRGAEAFF.

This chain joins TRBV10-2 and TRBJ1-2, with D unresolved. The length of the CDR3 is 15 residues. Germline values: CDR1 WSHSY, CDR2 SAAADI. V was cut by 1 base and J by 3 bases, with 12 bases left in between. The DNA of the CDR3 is TGCGCCAGCAGTGAGTTAGGCGAATTCCACTATGGCTACACCTTC. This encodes CASSELGEFHYGYTF.

The CDR3 DNA follows: TGCAGCGTTGGGTACGGCACCGGGGAGACCCAGTACTTC. It specifies CSVGYGTGETQYF. The chain uses TRBV29-1 and TRBJ2-5; D gene ambiguous. The CDR3 is made up of 13 amino acids. Germline V gene data show CDR1 as SQVTM and CDR2 as ANQGSEA. The V end lost 4 bases, the J end lost 5 bases, and 14 bases lay between the germline ends.

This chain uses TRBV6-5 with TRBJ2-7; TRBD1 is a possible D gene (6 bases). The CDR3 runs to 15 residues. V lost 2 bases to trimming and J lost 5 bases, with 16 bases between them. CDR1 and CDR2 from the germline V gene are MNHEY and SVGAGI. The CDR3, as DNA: TGTGCCAGCAGTTACAAGGGGGAGTGGGGCCACGAGCAGTACTTC. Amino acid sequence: CASSYKGEWGHEQYF.

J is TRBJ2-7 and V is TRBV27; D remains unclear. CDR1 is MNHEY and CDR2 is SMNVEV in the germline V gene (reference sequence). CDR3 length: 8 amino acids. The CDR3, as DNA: TGTGCCAGTCAAGACGGCGTCGTC. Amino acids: CASQDGVV.

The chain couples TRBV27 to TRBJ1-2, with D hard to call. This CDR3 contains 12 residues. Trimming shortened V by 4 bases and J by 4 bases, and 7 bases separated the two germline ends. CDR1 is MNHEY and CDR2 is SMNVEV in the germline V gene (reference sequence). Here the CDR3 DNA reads TGTGCCAGCAGTTCTGGCGCCTATGGCTACACCTTC. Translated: CASSSGAYGYTF.

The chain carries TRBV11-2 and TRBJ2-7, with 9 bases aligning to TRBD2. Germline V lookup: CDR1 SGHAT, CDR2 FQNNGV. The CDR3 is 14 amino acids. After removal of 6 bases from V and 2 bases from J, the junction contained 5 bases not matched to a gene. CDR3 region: CASRSSGETYEQYF. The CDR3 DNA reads TGTGCCAGCAGGTCTAGCGGGGAAACCTACGAGCAGTACTTC.

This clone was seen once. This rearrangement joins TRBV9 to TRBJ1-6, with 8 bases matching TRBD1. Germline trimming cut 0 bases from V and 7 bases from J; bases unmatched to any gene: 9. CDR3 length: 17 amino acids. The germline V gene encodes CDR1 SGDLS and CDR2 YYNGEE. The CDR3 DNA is TGTGCCAGCAGCGTAGCCCCTGGACAGGGTGGGAATTCACCCCTCCACTTT. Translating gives CASSVAPGQGGNSPLHF.

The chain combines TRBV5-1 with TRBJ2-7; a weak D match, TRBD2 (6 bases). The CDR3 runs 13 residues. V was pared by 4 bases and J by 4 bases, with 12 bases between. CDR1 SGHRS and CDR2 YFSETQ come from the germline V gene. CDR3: CASSGTVGYEQYF. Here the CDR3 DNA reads TGCGCCAGCAGCGGGACTGTTGGGTACGAGCAGTACTTC.